The source of this T cell receptor beta chain is a study of long-term antiretroviral therapy in people with HIV. Study-wide findings and caveats: ART was followed by higher diversity that remained below transplant donor controls.

In regard to this clone: Its matching antigen is unknown.

A v3.0 immunoSEQ assay was performed at survey level. Libraries were prepared by immunoSEQ multiplex PCR; TCRdb keeps only in-frame clonotypes and omits some of them. The repertoire holds roughly 24,000 clones, with roughly 88% as singletons. Germline loops: CDR1 SGDLS, CDR2 YYNGEE. The trim removed 0 bases at V and 7 bases at J, leaving 10 bases unmatched. CDR3 length equals 16 residues. This specimen consisted of unsorted PBMCs, obtained 0.6 years after starting antiretroviral therapy. The TCR originated in a man aged 55 to 70 with HIV. V is TRBV9 and J is TRBJ2-1, with 7 bases identical to TRBD2. DNA of the CDR3: TGTGCCAGCAGCGTAGATGGAGGGAGGGCCGCGAATGAGCAGTTCTTC. Translated: CASSVDGGRAANEQFF.